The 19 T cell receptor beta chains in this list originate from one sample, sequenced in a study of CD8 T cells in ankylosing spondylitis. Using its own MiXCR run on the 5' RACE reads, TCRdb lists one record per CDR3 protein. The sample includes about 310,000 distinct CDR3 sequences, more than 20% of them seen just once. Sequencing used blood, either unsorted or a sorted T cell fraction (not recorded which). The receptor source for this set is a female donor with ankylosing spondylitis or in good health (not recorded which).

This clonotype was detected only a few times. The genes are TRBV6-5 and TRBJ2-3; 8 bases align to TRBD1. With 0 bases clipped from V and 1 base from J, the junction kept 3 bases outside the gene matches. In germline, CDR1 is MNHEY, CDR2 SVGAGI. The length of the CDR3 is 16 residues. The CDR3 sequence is CASSYSGTGRTDTQYF. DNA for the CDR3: TGTGCCAGCAGTTACTCCGGGACAGGACGCACAGATACGCAGTATTTT.

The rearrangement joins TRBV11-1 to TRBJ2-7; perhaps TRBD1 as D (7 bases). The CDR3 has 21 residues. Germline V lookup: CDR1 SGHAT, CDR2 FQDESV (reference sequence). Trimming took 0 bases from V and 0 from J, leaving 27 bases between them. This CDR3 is CASSLAVGRTGVSPYSYEQYF. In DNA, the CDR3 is TGTGCCAGCAGCTTAGCTGTGGGGAGGACAGGAGTTTCTCCTTACTCCTACGAGCAGTACTTC.

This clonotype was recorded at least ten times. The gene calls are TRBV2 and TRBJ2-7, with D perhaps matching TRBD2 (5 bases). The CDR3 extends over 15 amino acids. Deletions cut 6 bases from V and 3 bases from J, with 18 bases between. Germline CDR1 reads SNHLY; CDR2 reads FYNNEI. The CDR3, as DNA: TGTGCCAGCAGAGGAGGTAGGCGGGCTTACTACGAGCAGTACTTC. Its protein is CASRGGRRAYYEQYF. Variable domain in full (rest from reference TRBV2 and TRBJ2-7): EPEVTQTPSHQVTQMGQEVILRCVPISNHLYFYWYRQILGQKVEFLVSFYNNEISEKSEIFDDQFSVERPDGSNFTLKIRSTKLEDSAMYFCASRGGRRAYYEQYFGPGTRLTVT.

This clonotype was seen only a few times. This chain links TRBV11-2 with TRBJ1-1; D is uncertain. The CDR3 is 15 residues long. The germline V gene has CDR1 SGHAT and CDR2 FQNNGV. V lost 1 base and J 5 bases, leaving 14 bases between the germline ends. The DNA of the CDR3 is TGTGCCAGCAGCTTAGGTCTCCCGAGGCGGACTGAAGCTTTCTTT. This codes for CASSLGLPRRTEAFF.

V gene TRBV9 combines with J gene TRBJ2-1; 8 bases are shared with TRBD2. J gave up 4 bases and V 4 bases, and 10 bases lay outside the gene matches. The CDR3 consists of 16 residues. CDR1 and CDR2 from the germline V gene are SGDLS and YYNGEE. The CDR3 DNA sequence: TGTGCCAGCAGCTCCCGAGGTGCGGGGGGTTACAATGAGCAGTTCTTC. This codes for CASSSRGAGGYNEQFF.

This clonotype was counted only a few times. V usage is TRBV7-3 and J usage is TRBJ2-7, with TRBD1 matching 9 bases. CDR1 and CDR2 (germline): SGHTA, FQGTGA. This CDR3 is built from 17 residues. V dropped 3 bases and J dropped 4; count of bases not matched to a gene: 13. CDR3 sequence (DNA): TGTGCCAGCAGCTTCCCCCAACTCGGGACAGGGTATTACGAGCAGTACTTC. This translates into CASSFPQLGTGYYEQYF.

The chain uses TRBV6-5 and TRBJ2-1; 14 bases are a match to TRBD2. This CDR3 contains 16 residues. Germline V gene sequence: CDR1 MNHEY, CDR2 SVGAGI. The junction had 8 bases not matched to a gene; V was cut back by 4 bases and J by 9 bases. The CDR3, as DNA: TGTGCCAGCAGTTTCCGACTAGCGGGAGGGTTCGGTGAGCAGTTCTTC. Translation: CASSFRLAGGFGEQFF.

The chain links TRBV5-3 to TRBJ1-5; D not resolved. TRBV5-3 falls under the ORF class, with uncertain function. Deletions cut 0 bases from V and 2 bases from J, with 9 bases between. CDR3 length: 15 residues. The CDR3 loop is CARSLEYRGNQPQHF. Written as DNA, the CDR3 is TGTGCCAGAAGCTTGGAGTATCGGGGCAATCAGCCCCAGCATTTT.

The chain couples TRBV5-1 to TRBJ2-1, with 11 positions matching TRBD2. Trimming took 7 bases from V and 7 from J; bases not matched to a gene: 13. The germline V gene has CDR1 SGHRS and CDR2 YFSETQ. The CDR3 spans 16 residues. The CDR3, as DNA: TGCGCCAGCGTAGGGACTAGCGGAGCAAAGGCAAATGAGCAGTTCTTC. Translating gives CASVGTSGAKANEQFF. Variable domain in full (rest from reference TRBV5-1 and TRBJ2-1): KAGVTQTPRYLIKTRGQQVTLSCSPISGHRSVSWYQQTPGQGLQFLFEYFSETQRNKGNFPGRFSGRQFSNSRSEMNVSTLELGDSALYLCASVGTSGAKANEQFFGPGTRLTVL.

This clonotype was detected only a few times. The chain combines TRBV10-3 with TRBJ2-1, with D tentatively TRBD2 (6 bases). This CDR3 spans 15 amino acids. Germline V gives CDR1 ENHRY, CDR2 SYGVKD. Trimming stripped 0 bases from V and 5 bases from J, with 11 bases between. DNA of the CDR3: TGTGCCATCAGTGAGTCGGTAGCGGACCACAATGAGCAGTTCTTC. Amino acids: CAISESVADHNEQFF.

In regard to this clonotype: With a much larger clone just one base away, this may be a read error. The DNA for the CDR3 is TGCAGCGTAGCCATAGCGGGATCCAACAATGAGCAGTACTTC. The encoded protein is CSVAIAGSNNEQYF. The chain joins TRBV29-1 to TRBJ2-1; 8 bases fit TRBD2. The end of the DNA fits TRBJ2-7 better, so the J call may be wrong. The CDR3 is 14 amino acids. Germline loops: CDR1 SQVTM, CDR2 ANQGSEA.

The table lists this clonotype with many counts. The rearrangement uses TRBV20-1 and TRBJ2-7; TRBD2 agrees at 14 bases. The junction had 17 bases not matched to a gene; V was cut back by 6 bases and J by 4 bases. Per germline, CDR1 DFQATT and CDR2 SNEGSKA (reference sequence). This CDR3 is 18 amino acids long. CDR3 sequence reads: CSAEGIATSGRANYEQYF. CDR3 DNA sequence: TGCAGTGCGGAGGGGATCGCGACTAGCGGGAGGGCCAATTACGAGCAGTACTTC.

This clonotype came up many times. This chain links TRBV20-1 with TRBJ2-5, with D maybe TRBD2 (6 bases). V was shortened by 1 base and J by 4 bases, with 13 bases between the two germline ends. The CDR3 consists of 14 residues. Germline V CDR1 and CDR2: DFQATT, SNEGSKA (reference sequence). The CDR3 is CSARGDFTRETQYF. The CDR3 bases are TGCAGTGCTAGAGGGGACTTCACCAGAGAGACCCAGTACTTC.

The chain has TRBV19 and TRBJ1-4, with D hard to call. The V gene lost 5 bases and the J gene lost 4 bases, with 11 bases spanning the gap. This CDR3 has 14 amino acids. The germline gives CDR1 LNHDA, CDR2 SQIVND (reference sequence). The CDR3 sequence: CASSPSLDNEKLFF. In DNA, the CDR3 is TGTGCCAGTAGTCCGAGTTTGGATAATGAAAAACTGTTTTTT.

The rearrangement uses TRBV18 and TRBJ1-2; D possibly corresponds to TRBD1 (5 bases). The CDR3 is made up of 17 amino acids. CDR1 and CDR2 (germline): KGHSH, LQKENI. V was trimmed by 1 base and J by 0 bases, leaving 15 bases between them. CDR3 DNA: TGTGCCAGCTCACCACTCCCTCGAGACAGCCCTAACTATGGCTACACCTTC. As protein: CASSPLPRDSPNYGYTF.

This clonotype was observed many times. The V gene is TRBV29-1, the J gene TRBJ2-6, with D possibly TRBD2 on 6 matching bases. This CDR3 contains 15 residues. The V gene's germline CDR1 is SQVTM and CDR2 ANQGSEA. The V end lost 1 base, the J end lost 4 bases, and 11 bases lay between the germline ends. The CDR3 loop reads CSVEVGGPGANVLTF. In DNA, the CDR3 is TGCAGCGTTGAAGTAGGAGGGCCCGGGGCCAACGTCCTGACTTTC.

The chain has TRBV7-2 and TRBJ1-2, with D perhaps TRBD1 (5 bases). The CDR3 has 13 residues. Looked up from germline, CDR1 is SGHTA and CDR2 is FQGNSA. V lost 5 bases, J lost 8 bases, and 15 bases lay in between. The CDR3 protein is CASSQRPGGGYTF. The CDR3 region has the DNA TGTGCCAGCAGCCAGCGACCCGGGGGAGGCTACACCTTC.

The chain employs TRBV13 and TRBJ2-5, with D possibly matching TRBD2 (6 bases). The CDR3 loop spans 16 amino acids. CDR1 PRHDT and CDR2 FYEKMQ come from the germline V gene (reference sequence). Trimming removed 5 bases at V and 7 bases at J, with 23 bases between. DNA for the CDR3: TGTGCCAGCAGCCCAAGGGGACTCGCCACAGGATCGACCCAGTACTTC. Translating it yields CASSPRGLATGSTQYF.

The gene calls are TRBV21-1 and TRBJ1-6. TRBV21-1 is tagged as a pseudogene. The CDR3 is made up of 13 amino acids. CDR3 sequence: CASSLSQPRPLHF. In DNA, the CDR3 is TGTGCCAGCAGCCTAAGCCAACCTAGACCCCTCCACTTT.